This TCR beta chain is drawn from a study of CD8 T cells in cerebrospinal fluid in Alzheimer's disease. Notes on this clonotype: Its antigen is still unknown.

Study findings and constraints: EBV-specific clones were neither the most expanded nor enriched in Alzheimer's patients. No causal link between EBV and Alzheimer's follows from EBV-specific cerebrospinal fluid TCRs, authors warned.

Parkinson's disease patients served as a neurodegenerative disease comparison group. Germline values: CDR1 LGHDT, CDR2 YNNKEL (reference sequence). There are 13 residues in the CDR3. TCRdb re-called the 10x single-cell sequencing reads and catalogs CDR3 proteins one per entry, DNA excluded. The sample data list more than 1,000 distinct CDR3 sequences. This TCR came from a human donor with Parkinson's disease. V is TRBV3-1 and J is TRBJ1-6. The sample taken for sequencing was cerebrospinal fluid. The CDR3 loop is CASSQKGYSPLHF.